This TCR beta chain was recorded in a study of cytomegalovirus exposure and HLA in healthy donors. A remark on this clone: Its target is unknown.

Study-wide results and caveats: Follow-up analysis later connected one missense variant in DCLRE1C with trimming of TCR beta V- and J-genes.

The primer mix had 60 Vbeta and 13 Jbeta primers. Assay used: immunoSEQ multiplex PCR; TCRdb lists only in-frame clones, some missing. The profile covers more than 100,000 clones, with roughly four fifths appearing a single time and less than 10% taken by the ten largest. V lost 0 bases and J lost 4, with 12 bases in between. There are 15 residues in the CDR3. The germline gives CDR1 MNHNY, CDR2 SVGAGI (reference sequence). This clonotype originated in a woman aged 45 to 65 in good health and CMV-seropositive. Specimen: PBMCs. The V and J genes are TRBV6-6 and TRBJ1-2; TRBD1 is a possible D gene (5 bases). DNA for the CDR3: TGTGCCAGCAGTTACTCGGGGCCTCAGACCTATGGCTACACCTTC. The encoded protein is CASSYSGPQTYGYTF.